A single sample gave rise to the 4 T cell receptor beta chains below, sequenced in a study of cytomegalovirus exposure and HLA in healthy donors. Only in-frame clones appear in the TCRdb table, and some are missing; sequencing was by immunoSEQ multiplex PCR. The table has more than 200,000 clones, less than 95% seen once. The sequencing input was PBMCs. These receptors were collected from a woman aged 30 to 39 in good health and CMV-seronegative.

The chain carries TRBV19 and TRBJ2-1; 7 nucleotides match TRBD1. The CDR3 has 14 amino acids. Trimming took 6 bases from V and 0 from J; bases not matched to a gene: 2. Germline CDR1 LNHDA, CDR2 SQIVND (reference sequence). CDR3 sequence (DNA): TGTGCCAGTAGCGACAGGGTCTCCTACAATGAGCAGTTCTTC. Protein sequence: CASSDRVSYNEQFF.

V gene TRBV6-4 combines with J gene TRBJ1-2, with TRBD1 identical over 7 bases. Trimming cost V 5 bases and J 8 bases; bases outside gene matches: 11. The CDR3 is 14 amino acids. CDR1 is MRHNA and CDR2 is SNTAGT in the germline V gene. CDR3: CASSLRAGGGGYTF. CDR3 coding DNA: TGTGCCAGCAGTCTGCGGGCAGGGGGAGGCGGCTACACCTTC.

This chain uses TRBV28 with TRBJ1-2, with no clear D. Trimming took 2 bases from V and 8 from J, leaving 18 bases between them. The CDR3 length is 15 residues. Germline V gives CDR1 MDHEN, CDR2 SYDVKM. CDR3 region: CASSLNLQQVGGYTF. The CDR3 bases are TGTGCCAGCAGTTTAAATCTCCAGCAGGTGGGCGGCTACACCTTC.

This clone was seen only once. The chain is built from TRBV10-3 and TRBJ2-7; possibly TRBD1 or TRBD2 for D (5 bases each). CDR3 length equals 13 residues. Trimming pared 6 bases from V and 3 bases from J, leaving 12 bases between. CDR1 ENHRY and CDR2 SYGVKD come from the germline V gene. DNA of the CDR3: TGTGCCATCAGCTGGGGGAAAGACTACGAGCAGTACTTC. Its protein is CAISWGKDYEQYF.